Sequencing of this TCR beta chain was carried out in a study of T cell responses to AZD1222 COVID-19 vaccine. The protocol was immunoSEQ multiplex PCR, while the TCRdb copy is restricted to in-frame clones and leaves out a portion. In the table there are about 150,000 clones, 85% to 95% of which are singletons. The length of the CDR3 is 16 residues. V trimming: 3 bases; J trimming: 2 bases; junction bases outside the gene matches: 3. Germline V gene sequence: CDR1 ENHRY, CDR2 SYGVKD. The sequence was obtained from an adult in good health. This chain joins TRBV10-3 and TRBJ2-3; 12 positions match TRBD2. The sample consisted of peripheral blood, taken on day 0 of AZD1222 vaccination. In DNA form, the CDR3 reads TGTGCCATCAGTGAAGGGACTAGCGGGTTCACAGATACGCAGTATTTT. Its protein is CAISEGTSGFTDTQYF.